The 14 T cell receptor beta chains presented below share a single source sample, sequenced in a study of blood T cell repertoires in COVID-19 (dated by TCRdb to 2020 to 2021). Preparation of the library involved the immunoSEQ multiplex PCR assay. TCRdb re-hosts the immuneACCESS table, in-frame sequences only. Its copies lack some clones; in the studies checked, an unresolved V gene accounts for under half of them, and the cause for the rest is not known. For this sample there are approximately 250,000 clones; about 86% appear just once. The top ten hold around 3.6% of the sample. Source material: peripheral blood. These receptor sequences come from a man between 18 and 35 years old with active or convalescent COVID-19.

CDR3 in DNA: TGTGCCAGCAGTTTATGGTTGGAGACCTCAGAAAAACTGTTTTTT. Its translation: CASSLWLETSEKLFF. This chain links TRBV28 with TRBJ1-4; D is unresolved. The CDR3 is made up of 15 amino acids. Germline CDR1 reads MDHEN; CDR2 reads SYDVKM. Trimming took off 0 bases at V and 8 bases at J, with 13 bases between the two ends.

J is TRBJ2-5 and V is TRBV30, with 10 nucleotides matching TRBD2. This CDR3 has 14 residues. Germline-derived CDR1 and CDR2 are GTSNPN and SVGIG (reference sequence). Germline trimming cut 0 bases from V and 5 bases from J; bases unmatched to any gene: 3. The CDR3 coding sequence is TGTGCCTGGAGTGTTGGTAGCGGGGGGGAGACCCAGTACTTC. Protein product: CAWSVGSGGETQYF. Combining the CDR3 with reference TRBV30 and TRBJ2-5 gives the whole variable domain SQTIHQWPATLVQPVGSPLSLECTVEGTSNPNLYWYRQAAGRGLQLLFYSVGIGQISSEVPQNLSASRPQDRQFILSSKKLLLSDSGFYLCAWSVGSGGETQYFGPGTRLLVL.

In its sample, this clone was seen a few times. The CDR3 region has the DNA TGTGCCACCAGCAGCTCCAGGGGAGAGACCCAGTACTTC. This encodes CATSSSRGETQYF. The V call is TRBV15, the J call TRBJ2-5; the D gene is possibly TRBD1 (6 bases). The CDR3 loop spans 13 amino acids. Per the germline V gene, CDR1 is LNHNV and CDR2 is YYDKDF (reference sequence). Trimming took off 3 bases at V and 4 bases at J, with 9 bases between the two ends. Variable domain in full (rest from reference TRBV15 and TRBJ2-5): DAMVIQNPRYQVTQFGKPVTLSCSQTLNHNVMYWYQQKSSQAPKLLFHYYDKDFNNEADTPDNFQSRRPNTSFCFLDIRSPGLGDTAMYLCATSSSRGETQYFGPGTRLLVL.

The J gene is TRBJ2-4, the V gene TRBV2; 9 bases are shared with TRBD1. Germline V gene data show CDR1 as SNHLY and CDR2 as FYNNEI. The CDR3 covers 16 residues. The V and J ends lost 6 bases and 4 bases, in that order; junction bases with no gene match: 10. The CDR3 reads CASSPGTGFVKNIQYF. The CDR3 DNA follows: TGTGCCAGCAGCCCCGGGACAGGGTTCGTAAAAAACATTCAGTACTTC.

The chain carries TRBV18 and TRBJ2-5; possibly TRBD1 for D (5 bases). V lost 6 bases to trimming and J lost 1 base, with 15 bases between them. The V gene's germline CDR1 is KGHSH and CDR2 LQKENI. The CDR3 length is 15 residues. The CDR3 sequence: CASSRSIDSQETQYF. The CDR3 region has the DNA TGTGCCAGCTCTCGATCTATAGACAGCCAAGAGACCCAGTACTTC.

The rearrangement joins TRBV5-1 to TRBJ2-1, with TRBD1 identical over 7 bases. The length of the CDR3 is 14 residues. V shed 0 bases and J 6 bases; nucleotides not matched to a gene: 3. Germline V lookup: CDR1 SGHRS, CDR2 YFSETQ. The DNA for the CDR3 is TGCGCCAGCAGCTTGGATGGGACAGTCAATGAGCAGTTCTTC. Its translation: CASSLDGTVNEQFF.

The rearrangement links TRBV7-2 to TRBJ1-2; 9 bases map to TRBD1. The CDR3 covers 13 residues. Germline CDR1 and CDR2: SGHTA and FQGNSA. V dropped 5 bases and J dropped 6; count of bases not matched to a gene: 4. The CDR3 is CASSPRDRDGYTF. The DNA of the CDR3 is TGTGCCAGCAGCCCCCGGGACAGGGATGGCTACACCTTC.

To note about this clone: The junction shows a germline mismatch at one end, possibly a read error. This chain joins TRBV12-3 or TRBV12-4 and TRBJ1-2; tentative D call: TRBD1 (6 bases). The CDR3 covers 13 residues. CDR3 nucleotides: TGTGCCAGCAGGTTAGACAGGTCCGGTGGCTACACCTTC. Encoded protein: CASRLDRSGGYTF.

V and J are TRBV5-5 and TRBJ2-7; D is unresolved. The CDR3 is 18 residues long. Looked up from germline, CDR1 is SGHKS and CDR2 is YYEKEE (reference sequence). V lost 4 bases and J 0 bases, leaving 23 bases between the germline ends. The CDR3 DNA sequence: TGTGCCAGCAGCCCAGACACTTTAGGCCCACTGAGCTCCTACGAGCAGTACTTC. Its translation is CASSPDTLGPLSSYEQYF.

The chain links TRBV7-9 to TRBJ2-3; D might be TRBD2 (5 bases). V was pared by 8 bases and J by 6 bases, with 21 bases between. The germline V gene has CDR1 SEHNR and CDR2 FQNEAQ (reference sequence). The CDR3 has 15 amino acids. The CDR3 DNA is TGTGCCAGCCTATCCGGGGTGGGGTCCGGGGATACGCAGTATTTT. Amino acids: CASLSGVGSGDTQYF.

This chain uses TRBV6-4 with TRBJ1-4; tentatively, D is TRBD1 (6 bases). Between the trimmed V and J ends, which lost 8 bases and 8 bases, there was a span of 18 bases. The CDR3 sequence is 14 residues long. Germline assignment: CDR1 MRHNA and CDR2 SNTAGT. The CDR3 region has the DNA TGTGCCAGCTTTACCGGCAGGGGTTGCGAAAAACTGTTTTTT. Translation gives CASFTGRGCEKLFF.

The V call is TRBV7-2, the J call TRBJ2-5; TRBD2 matches at 11 bases. There are 15 residues in the CDR3. CDR1 is SGHTA, CDR2 FQGNSA, per germline. V dropped 6 bases and J dropped 4; count of bases not matched to a gene: 7. CDR3 nucleotides: TGTGCCAGCAGTCCGATAGCGGGGGGGGTAGAGACCCAGTACTTC. The encoded protein is CASSPIAGGVETQYF.

This chain joins TRBV6-5 and TRBJ2-5; unclear D gene. V lost 2 bases and J 3 bases, leaving 7 bases between the germline ends. The length of the CDR3 is 13 residues. Germline V gene lookup returns CDR1 MNHEY and CDR2 SVGAGI. The chain's CDR3 is CASSYGQKETQYF. The CDR3 DNA sequence: TGTGCCAGCAGTTACGGGCAGAAAGAGACCCAGTACTTC.

The chain is built from TRBV7-6 and TRBJ1-1; possible D gene TRBD1, 5 bases. Germline CDR1 SGHVS, CDR2 FNYEAQ. CDR3 length: 15 amino acids. The V and J ends lost 0 bases and 1 base respectively, with 9 bases between them. The CDR3 DNA is TGTGCCAGCAGCTTAGCAGGCAGGGAGAACACTGAAGCTTTCTTT. This codes for CASSLAGRENTEAFF. Variable domain in full (rest from reference TRBV7-6 and TRBJ1-1): GAGVSQSPRYKVTKRGQDVALRCDPISGHVSLYWYRQALGQGPEFLTYFNYEAQQDKSGLPNDRFSAERPEGSISTLTIQRTEQRDSAMYRCASSLAGRENTEAFFGQGTRLTVV.